This T cell receptor (beta chain) is from a study of T-cell memory formation after mild COVID-19. The CDR3 spans 15 residues. Unmatched junction bases numbered 5, after V lost 0 bases and J lost 9 bases. Germline CDR1 and CDR2: KGHSH and LQKENI. TCRdb reprocessed the 5' RACE reads via MiXCR and lists one record per CDR3 protein. The data show approximately 230,000 distinct CDR3 sequences, with 16% seen just once and 3.5% to 4% held by the top ten. The table lists this clonotype with many counts. J is TRBJ2-1 and V is TRBV18, with 10 bases lining up with TRBD2. The sample taken for sequencing was PBMCs or a T cell subset sorted from them (not recorded which). The receptor comes from a man between 18 and 35 years old who had mild COVID-19 (a few samples of this study predate the infection). Cell type and time point are not known. DNA of the CDR3: TGTGCCAGCTCACCACCCCAGCGGGGGGGCGGTGAGCAGTTCTTC. Translated, it gives CASSPPQRGGGEQFF.